This TCR beta chain was recovered during a study of blood T cell repertoires in COVID-19. Turning to the study itself: Samples taken during acute and convalescent COVID-19 were collected in the United States, Italy and Spain. PBMCs, B-cell-depleted T cells, or T cells provided the cDNA or gDNA that made up the material.

The V gene's germline CDR1 is LNHNV and CDR2 YYDKDF (reference sequence). V shed 2 bases, J shed 2 bases, and the junction held 3 bases outside the gene matches. The CDR3 spans 15 residues. Original analysis: Reference gene primer amplification yielded estimated nucleated cell counts. Only in-frame clones appear in the TCRdb table, and some are missing; sequencing was by immunoSEQ multiplex PCR. That table furnishes V, J and clone size, whereas the DNA furnished D and trimming. Counted here are about 55,000 clones, almost 85% occurring once; the ten biggest clones make up about 12%. The chain joins TRBV15 to TRBJ2-1; 7 positions agree with TRBD1. The sequenced sample consisted of peripheral blood. The source is a human donor in a cohort sampled during active COVID-19. CDR3 bases: TGTGCCACCAGCAGACTCGGGACAGCCTACAATGAGCAGTTCTTC. This gives the protein CATSRLGTAYNEQFF.